These T cell receptor beta chains were read from a single sample in a study of blood T cell repertoires in COVID-19. Sequenced by immunoSEQ multiplex PCR; TCRdb stores in-frame clones only, minus some. The sample shows 200,000 to 250,000 clones, 65% to 90% of them seen only once. Sequenced sample: PBMCs or T cells enriched from blood (not recorded which). These receptor sequences come from a woman in her 40s with acute COVID-19. Both conserved end residues are part of each CDR3. The order of the fields is D gene, V gene, CDR3 protein. The D gene is left open where the match is weak.

D: TRBD1; V: TRBV27; CDR3: CASSPGQGVTGELFF
D: NA; V: TRBV27; CDR3: CASKNRDSNQPQHF
D: TRBD2; V: TRBV5-4; CDR3: CASSVAGGRAETQYF
D: NA; V: TRBV5-8; CDR3: CASSPRDFMTLGPQHF
D: NA; V: TRBV28; CDR3: CASSLVQMNTEAFF
D: TRBD2; V: TRBV5-1; CDR3: CASSGTSLNEQFF
D: TRBD2; V: TRBV7-7; CDR3: CASSLDSAGGAGEQFF
D: NA; V: TRBV2; CDR3: CASSERAGRTSYNEQFF
D: NA; V: TRBV29-1; CDR3: CSVDPTGTNYEQYF
D: NA; V: TRBV6-5; CDR3: CASNLGGVNYEQYF
D: NA; V: TRBV4-1; CDR3: CASSQAGTAVYGYTF
D: NA; V: TRBV6-1; CDR3: CASSDRDTGELFF
D: TRBD1; V: TRBV7-3; CDR3: CARGQGRGFGYTF
D: TRBD1; V: TRBV27; CDR3: CASTKGQGLNNEQFF
D: TRBD2; V: TRBV11-2; CDR3: CASNGGDYEQYF
D: NA; V: TRBV18; CDR3: CASSPTRQDLWGYTF
D: TRBD1; V: TRBV7-2; CDR3: CASSRQGGREQFF
D: NA; V: TRBV18; CDR3: CASSPDGLSTDTQYF
D: NA; V: TRBV12-3/TRBV12-4; CDR3: CASSSQGEPQHF
D: TRBD1; V: TRBV19; CDR3: CASSARTGVNYEQYF
D: NA; V: TRBV5-5; CDR3: CASSLDRAGLEQYF
D: TRBD2; V: TRBV27; CDR3: CASSPGTRLNIQYF
D: NA; V: TRBV28; CDR3: CASSLWQNYGYTF
D: NA; V: TRBV11-2; CDR3: CASSLAPRGSGNTIYF
D: TRBD2; V: TRBV7-2; CDR3: CASSLAGGGGKNEQFF
D: NA; V: TRBV9; CDR3: CASSVGGNYGYTF
D: NA; V: TRBV2; CDR3: CASSEFGGAANQPQHF
D: TRBD1; V: TRBV6-2/TRBV6-3; CDR3: CASSRDFGQGGYEQYF
D: TRBD1; V: TRBV18; CDR3: CASSRQGLSGGYTF
D: TRBD1; V: TRBV7-6; CDR3: CASSSGQGQGETQYF
D: NA; V: TRBV29-1; CDR3: CSVDGSLGNQPQHF
D: TRBD2; V: TRBV28; CDR3: CASSFRASGSKTQYF
D: NA; V: TRBV28; CDR3: CASSPALGLNEQFF
D: NA; V: TRBV12-3/TRBV12-4; CDR3: CASSLWGVPPQYF
D: TRBD2; V: TRBV27; CDR3: CASTDGGLAGGDTQYF
D: NA; V: TRBV4-1; CDR3: CASSQVRDEQFF
D: TRBD1; V: TRBV10-1; CDR3: CASSPSGTGATDTQYF
D: NA; V: TRBV7-8; CDR3: CASTLGGFTDTQYF
D: TRBD2; V: TRBV7-9; CDR3: CASSLALRGGDNEQFF
D: NA; V: TRBV7-2; CDR3: CASSLSFGSRETQYF
D: TRBD1; V: TRBV6-6; CDR3: CASSLATGTGEIGYTF
D: TRBD1; V: TRBV7-6; CDR3: CASSLVGGQDYNEQFF
D: TRBD1; V: TRBV28; CDR3: CASSLGGTGSYEQYF
D: NA; V: TRBV28; CDR3: CASIPGRSLNYGYTF
D: NA; V: TRBV9; CDR3: CASSARDWGSEQYF
D: NA; V: TRBV24-1; CDR3: CATSDPTGSGANVLTF
D: NA; V: TRBV7-2; CDR3: CASSVQQGQETQYF
D: NA; V: TRBV11-2; CDR3: CASKAGSSSYEQYF